Shown below are 21 T cell receptor beta chains from a single sample sequenced in a study of blood T cell repertoires in COVID-19. Measured with immunoSEQ multiplex PCR; TCRdb has only the in-frame clones, and not every one. Of roughly 250,000 clones in the sample, approximately 80% were seen once. The sample was peripheral blood. The source of these receptors is a woman between 50 and 59 years old with acute or convalescent COVID-19.

V and J are TRBV30 and TRBJ1-4; TRBD1 might be the D (5 bases). The CDR3 extends over 13 amino acids. Germline assignment: CDR1 GTSNPN and CDR2 SVGIG (reference sequence). Trimming shortened V by 3 bases and J by 5 bases, and 10 bases separated the two germline ends. The DNA of the CDR3 is TGTGCCTGGAGACTGGCAGGGAATGAAAAACTGTTTTTT. This sequence encodes CAWRLAGNEKLFF.

The chain carries TRBV4-1 and TRBJ2-3; the match to TRBD2 covers 7 bases. Germline values: CDR1 MGHRA, CDR2 YSYEKL. Trimming at V came to 0 bases and at J to 2 bases, leaving 8 bases not matched to a gene. The CDR3 has 17 amino acids. The CDR3 DNA follows: TGCGCCAGCAGCCAAGAATGGATAGCGGGTAACACAGATACGCAGTATTTT. Translated: CASSQEWIAGNTDTQYF.

The chain combines TRBV3-1 (or the pseudogene TRBV3-2) with TRBJ2-3; D gene ambiguous. The V and J ends lost 1 base and 0 bases respectively, with 11 bases between them. The CDR3 runs 16 residues. Germline loops: CDR1 LGHDT, CDR2 YNNKEL (reference sequence). This CDR3 reads CASSQAASLSTDTQYF. The CDR3 nucleotides are TGTGCCAGCAGCCAAGCGGCTAGTCTTAGCACAGATACGCAGTATTTT.

V and J are TRBV13 and TRBJ2-3; 7 bases are a match to TRBD2. Germline lookup yields CDR1 PRHDT and CDR2 FYEKMQ (reference sequence). V gave up 2 bases and J gave up 2 bases; unmatched junction bases: 4. The CDR3 runs 15 residues. The chain's CDR3 is CASSLRDYNTDTQYF. As DNA, the CDR3 is TGTGCCAGCAGCTTAAGGGACTACAACACAGATACGCAGTATTTT. Complete variable domain (other parts from reference TRBV13 and TRBJ2-3): AAGVIQSPRHLIKEKRETATLKCYPIPRHDTVYWYQQGPGQDPQFLISFYEKMQSDKGSIPDRFSAQQFSDYHSELNMSSLELGDSALYFCASSLRDYNTDTQYFGPGTRLTVL.

This chain joins TRBV9 and TRBJ2-6, with D perhaps matching TRBD1 (5 bases). The germline V gene has CDR1 SGDLS and CDR2 YYNGEE. V was pared by 5 bases and J by 0 bases, with 6 bases between. This CDR3 spans 14 amino acids. The CDR3 reads CASRGRSGANVLTF. The CDR3 coding sequence is TGTGCCAGCAGGGGGCGCTCTGGGGCCAACGTCCTGACTTTC.

The rearrangement links TRBV19 to TRBJ1-3; D gene uncertain. Trimming pared 6 bases from V and 1 base from J, leaving 10 bases between. In germline, CDR1 is LNHDA, CDR2 SQIVND (reference sequence). This CDR3 comprises 14 residues. The CDR3, as DNA: TGTGCCAGTAGACGTCAGTTATCTGGAAACACCATATATTTT. The encoded protein is CASRRQLSGNTIYF. Full variable domain (outside the CDR3, taken from reference TRBV19 and TRBJ1-3): DGGITQSPKYLFRKEGQNVTLSCEQNLNHDAMYWYRQDPGQGLRLIYYSQIVNDFQKGDIAEGYSVSREKKESFPLTVTSAQKNPTAFYLCASRRQLSGNTIYFGEGSWLTVV.

This clone was counted only a few times. V and J are TRBV2 and TRBJ1-1; 9 nucleotides match TRBD1. V was pared by 6 bases and J by 1 base, with 6 bases of the junction left unmatched. This CDR3 spans 15 amino acids. The germline gives CDR1 SNHLY, CDR2 FYNNEI. CDR3 nucleotide sequence: TGTGCCAGCAGGGGGACAGGGAGGGGGAACACTGAAGCTTTCTTT. This encodes CASRGTGRGNTEAFF.

The chain joins TRBV7-6 to TRBJ1-1; D possibly corresponds to TRBD1 (6 bases). The CDR3 totals 14 residues. Germline loops: CDR1 SGHVS, CDR2 FNYEAQ. V gave up 4 bases and J gave up 5 bases, with 14 bases separating them. The CDR3 coding sequence is TGTGCCAGCAGCTCGGGGGGGGCGCAAACTGAAGCTTTCTTT. Its protein product is CASSSGGAQTEAFF.

The rearrangement links TRBV29-1 to TRBJ2-7; TRBD2 is a possible D gene (7 bases). Per germline, CDR1 SQVTM and CDR2 ANQGSEA. Deletions cut 6 bases from V and 2 bases from J, with 17 bases between. This CDR3 is 14 amino acids long. The CDR3 reads CSVGAGGGPYEQYF. DNA for the CDR3: TGCAGCGTCGGGGCCGGCGGGGGCCCCTACGAGCAGTACTTC.

The rearrangement joins TRBV7-2 to TRBJ1-2, with 7 nucleotides matching TRBD1. The V gene's germline CDR1 is SGHTA and CDR2 FQGNSA. This CDR3 region has 14 residues. The V gene end was trimmed by 5 bases and the J gene end by 0 bases; junction bases not matched to a gene: 3. CDR3 region: CASSTGTANYGYTF. CDR3 nucleotide sequence: TGTGCCAGCAGCACAGGGACAGCTAACTATGGCTACACCTTC. Looking up the rest from reference TRBV7-2 and TRBJ1-2 gives the full variable domain: GAGVSQSPSNKVTEKGKDVELRCDPISGHTALYWYRQSLGQGLEFLIYFQGNSAPDKSGLPSDRFSAERTGGSVSTLTIQRTQQEDSAVYLCASSTGTANYGYTFGSGTRLTVV.

The rearrangement links TRBV5-4 to TRBJ2-1; D ambiguous. The V and J ends lost 1 base and 6 bases respectively, with 2 bases between them. From germline, CDR1 is SGHNT and CDR2 YYREEE (reference sequence). This CDR3 has 11 amino acids. CDR3 nucleotides: TGTGCCAGCAGCTTGCTCAATGAGCAGTTCTTC. It codes for CASSLLNEQFF.

V is TRBV30 and J is TRBJ1-5; D not resolved. V lost 3 bases, J lost 6 bases, and 12 bases lay in between. The germline V gene has CDR1 GTSNPN and CDR2 SVGIG (reference sequence). This CDR3 is built from 13 residues. For the CDR3, the DNA is TGTGCCTGGAGGGGGTACAGCGGTCAGCCCCAGCATTTT. It is translated as CAWRGYSGQPQHF.

Here the CDR3 reads CASLHGSSYNEQFF. The CDR3 DNA sequence: TGTGCCTCCCTCCACGGGAGCTCCTACAATGAGCAGTTCTTC. The rearrangement links TRBV30 to TRBJ2-1, with D maybe TRBD2 (6 bases). The CDR3 runs to 14 residues. Per germline, CDR1 GTSNPN and CDR2 SVGIG (reference sequence). V dropped 7 bases and J dropped 0 bases, with 13 bases sitting between them.

In nucleotides, the CDR3 is TGTGCCAGCAGCGTCGCGGGGGGGATGTTCTTC. It codes for CASSVAGGMFF. The chain carries TRBV7-9 and TRBJ2-1, with 9 bases that match TRBD2. The CDR3 sequence is 11 residues long. Trimming removed 5 bases from V and 15 bases from J; junction bases left unmatched: 5. The germline V gene has CDR1 SEHNR and CDR2 FQNEAQ (reference sequence).

V usage is TRBV5-1 and J usage is TRBJ2-7; TRBD2 aligns across 10 bases. The junction had 6 bases not matched to a gene; V was cut back by 0 bases and J by 0 bases. The CDR3 loop spans 17 amino acids. The germline V gene encodes CDR1 SGHRS and CDR2 YFSETQ. The CDR3 loop is CASSLAPIAGGSYEQYF. Written as DNA, the CDR3 is TGCGCCAGCAGCTTGGCCCCCATAGCGGGGGGCTCCTACGAGCAGTACTTC.

The table lists this clone with a few counts. The chain recombines TRBV27 with TRBJ1-1; 11 bases map to TRBD1. The CDR3 is 15 residues long. CDR1 MNHEY and CDR2 SMNVEV come from the germline V gene (reference sequence). Unmatched junction bases numbered 4, after V lost 2 bases and J lost 5 bases. The CDR3, as DNA: TGTGCCAGCAGTTTAATGCGGGACAGGGGGACTGAAGCTTTCTTT. Translation gives CASSLMRDRGTEAFF.

V gene TRBV28 combines with J gene TRBJ1-4, with D maybe TRBD1 (6 bases). V lost 6 bases and J lost 0, with 17 bases in between. Germline V CDR1 and CDR2: MDHEN, SYDVKM. The CDR3 covers 17 residues. CDR3 in DNA: TGTGCCAGCAGCCTAACAGGGCGTGGGGCAACTAATGAAAAACTGTTTTTT. Translation gives CASSLTGRGATNEKLFF.

The chain combines TRBV18 with TRBJ1-2; TRBD1 is a possible D gene (5 bases). The V end lost 2 bases, the J end lost 3 bases, and 10 bases lay between the germline ends. CDR1 is KGHSH, CDR2 LQKENI, per germline. The CDR3 is 14 residues long. The CDR3 is CASSPEGADYGYTF. DNA of the CDR3: TGTGCCAGCTCACCAGAAGGGGCAGACTATGGCTACACCTTC.

The V call is TRBV9, the J call TRBJ1-2, with TRBD1 identical over 7 bases. The CDR3 contains 15 residues. Trimming at V came to 3 bases and at J to 4 bases, leaving 9 bases not matched to a gene. Germline CDR1 reads SGDLS; CDR2 reads YYNGEE. The CDR3 DNA is TGTGCCAGCAGCGCACCGGGACAGCGACCCTATGGCTACACCTTC. Its translation: CASSAPGQRPYGYTF. Using reference TRBV9 and TRBJ1-2 for the parts outside the CDR3, the full variable domain is DSGVTQTPKHLITATGQRVTLRCSPRSGDLSVYWYQQSLDQGLQFLIQYYNGEERAKGNILERFSAQQFPDLHSELNLSSLELGDSALYFCASSAPGQRPYGYTFGSGTRLTVV.

There are a few counts of this clone. V usage is TRBV19 and J usage is TRBJ2-2; TRBD1 matches at 11 bases. This CDR3 has 16 residues. V dropped 4 bases and J dropped 6; count of bases not matched to a gene: 7. Germline V lookup: CDR1 LNHDA, CDR2 SQIVND (reference sequence). CDR3 nucleotide sequence: TGTGCCAGTAGTAACGGACAGGGGGCAGGGGCCGGGGAGCTGTTTTTT. Translation: CASSNGQGAGAGELFF. Looking up the rest from reference TRBV19 and TRBJ2-2 gives the full variable domain: DGGITQSPKYLFRKEGQNVTLSCEQNLNHDAMYWYRQDPGQGLRLIYYSQIVNDFQKGDIAEGYSVSREKKESFPLTVTSAQKNPTAFYLCASSNGQGAGAGELFFGEGSRLTVL.

Worth noting for this clone: This same CDR3 is encoded by further DNA sequences in the sample. The J gene is TRBJ2-2, the V gene TRBV7-3; no firm D call. Between the trimmed V and J ends, which lost 2 bases and 4 bases, there was a span of 5 bases. The germline V gene has CDR1 SGHTA and CDR2 FQGTGA. The CDR3 has 13 amino acids. This CDR3 reads CASSLSGTGELFF. CDR3 in DNA: TGTGCCAGCAGCTTATCGGGCACCGGGGAGCTGTTTTTT.